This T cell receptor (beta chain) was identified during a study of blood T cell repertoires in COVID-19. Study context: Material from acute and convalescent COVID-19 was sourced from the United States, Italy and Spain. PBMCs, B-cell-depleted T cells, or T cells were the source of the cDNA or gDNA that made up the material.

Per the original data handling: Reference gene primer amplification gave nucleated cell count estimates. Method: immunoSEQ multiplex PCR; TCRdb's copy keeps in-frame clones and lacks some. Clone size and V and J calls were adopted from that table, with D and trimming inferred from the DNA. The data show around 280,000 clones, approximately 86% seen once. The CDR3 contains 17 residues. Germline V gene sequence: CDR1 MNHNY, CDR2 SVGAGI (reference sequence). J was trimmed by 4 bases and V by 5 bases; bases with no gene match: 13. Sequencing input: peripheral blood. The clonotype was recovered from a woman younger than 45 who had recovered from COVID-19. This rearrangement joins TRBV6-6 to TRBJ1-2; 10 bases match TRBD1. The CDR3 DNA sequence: TGTGCCAGCAGTCTTCAATTACCGGGACAGGGGATCTATGGCTACACCTTC. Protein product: CASSLQLPGQGIYGYTF.